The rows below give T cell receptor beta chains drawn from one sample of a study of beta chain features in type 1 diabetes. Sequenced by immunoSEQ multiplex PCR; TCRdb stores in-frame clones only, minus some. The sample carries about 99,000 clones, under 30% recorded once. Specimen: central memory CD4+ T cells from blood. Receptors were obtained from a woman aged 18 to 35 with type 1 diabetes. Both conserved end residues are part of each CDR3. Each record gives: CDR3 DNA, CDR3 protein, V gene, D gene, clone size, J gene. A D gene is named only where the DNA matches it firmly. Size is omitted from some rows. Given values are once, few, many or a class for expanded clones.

CDR3 DNA: TGTGCCAGCAGCTCCAGACAGGCCCCAGCGAACACTGAAGCTTTCTTT
CDR3 protein: CASSSRQAPANTEAFF
V gene: TRBV7-9
D gene: NA
clone size: few
J gene: TRBJ1-1

CDR3 DNA: TGTGCCAGCACCACCTCCTCGGGGGAAGAGACCCAGTACTTC
CDR3 protein: CASTTSSGEETQYF
V gene: TRBV6-7
D gene: NA
clone size: NA
J gene: TRBJ2-5

CDR3 DNA: TGTGCCAGCAGCCATTACAGGGGTGAGACCCAGTACTTC
CDR3 protein: CASSHYRGETQYF
V gene: TRBV7-2
D gene: TRBD1
clone size: NA
J gene: TRBJ2-5

CDR3 DNA: TGTGCCAGCTCCCCGTTAGATACGCAGTATTTT
CDR3 protein: CASSPLDTQYF
V gene: TRBV18
D gene: NA
clone size: NA
J gene: TRBJ2-3

CDR3 DNA: TGCAGCGTAGGACAGGGCGTCGAAAAACTGTTTTTT
CDR3 protein: CSVGQGVEKLFF
V gene: TRBV29-1
D gene: TRBD1
clone size: NA
J gene: TRBJ1-4

CDR3 DNA: TGTGCCAGCAGCCGAGCGGGGCAACAGAACACTGAAGCTTTCTTT
CDR3 protein: CASSRAGQQNTEAFF
V gene: TRBV6-1
D gene: NA
clone size: few
J gene: TRBJ1-1

CDR3 DNA: TGCGCCAGCAGTGACAGGGGAGGCAATCAGCCCCAGCATTTT
CDR3 protein: CASSDRGGNQPQHF
V gene: TRBV10-2
D gene: NA
clone size: NA
J gene: TRBJ1-5

CDR3 DNA: TGTGCCAGCAGCTTAGTTGGCGGGGGCACAGATACGCAGTATTTT
CDR3 protein: CASSLVGGGTDTQYF
V gene: TRBV7-8
D gene: NA
clone size: few
J gene: TRBJ2-3

CDR3 DNA: TGTGCCAGCAGTGAAGCCCCGACAGGGATGAACACTGAAGCTTTCTTT
CDR3 protein: CASSEAPTGMNTEAFF
V gene: TRBV2
D gene: TRBD1
clone size: NA
J gene: TRBJ1-1

CDR3 DNA: TGTGCCTGGGGGACTAGCGGGTATACGCAGTATTTT
CDR3 protein: CAWGTSGYTQYF
V gene: TRBV30
D gene: TRBD2
clone size: NA
J gene: TRBJ2-3

CDR3 DNA: TGTGCCAGCTCACTATCCCCGCCCCCGGGACACGTTGAGTATTTT
CDR3 protein: CASSLSPPPGHVEYF
V gene: TRBV18
D gene: NA
clone size: few
J gene: TRBJ2-3